This TCR beta chain was captured in a study of T cells in Graves' hyperthyroidism and ophthalmopathy (dated by TCRdb to the late 2010s). In terms of the full investigation: Peripheral blood was sampled at the time of initial diagnosis, prior to any treatment. To identify TCR V-J signatures that set the groups apart, the researchers used a discovery cohort of 100 patients, made up of 40 to 45 with Graves' ophthalmopathy and some 58 with stable Graves' hyperthyroidism. Prospective prediction of ophthalmopathy was tested in an independent validation cohort of fewer than 20 hyperthyroidism patients and 15 to 17 patients who later progressed to ophthalmopathy. The roughly 90 discovery patients were divided at random into training and test sets in a 7:3 ratio. In addition, the study compared T-cell repertoires in thyroid tissue and in blood from about six Graves' hyperthyroidism patients. After blood sampling, hyperthyroidism patients were treated with methimazole at a starting dose of 30 mg daily, and ophthalmopathy patients were treated with high-dose intravenous methylprednisolone. According to the paper, TCR Vbeta CDR3 sequencing was carried out on roughly 130 peripheral blood samples, which came from approximately 41 ophthalmopathy, under 85 hyperthyroidism and roughly 17 progressor patients. What the research found in general, with its limitations: A 13 V-J signature model separated ophthalmopathy from stable hyperthyroidism, with 87.88% sensitivity and 81% to 83% specificity in cross-validation and 80%/75% in testing. Most expanded thyroid clonotypes (frequency above 0.001) were also found in blood, which suggests that blood repertoires may mirror thyroid immune responses. During validation, the model predicted progression to ophthalmopathy a median of approximately 7 months ahead of onset, with almost 71% sensitivity and almost 75% specificity. Sample size was not statistically predetermined, and investigators were not blinded to group allocation.

This clonotype was found many times. Its antigen target is currently unknown. The sample holds no much larger clone one base away, and base qualities are not on file. The TCR beta CDR3 regions were amplified from the RNA transcripts. The TCR CDR3 was subjected to a first round of RT-PCR using the HTBI primer set and the Qiagen OneStep RT-PCR kit. Libraries were constructed in a second round of multiplex PCR, after which size selection and purification were carried out. Libraries were sequenced paired-end with 100 bp reads on an Illumina HiSeq2000. The paper's data handling went like this. SOAPnuke was used to process the raw data, with reads discarded if the reads contained adapters or uncalled bases, had a mean Phred below 15, or lacked an exact constant-primer or identifier match. COPE v1.2.5 was used to merge the high-quality paired reads, and each unique nucleotide sequence was defined as a clonotype. MiTCR v1.1 was used to align clonotypes to the IMGT TRBV, TRBD and TRBJ reference segments. The analysis was restricted to V-J combinations with a frequency above 0.0001, which together covered about 99% of the repertoires. The TCS score was defined as F50 (clonal expansion) divided by E x V (chaos), with BLOSUM62-based TCRdist calculated between CDR3 peptides within each V-J. Welch's t-statistics and random forest reduced around 510 V-J features to 13, which were used in a naive Bayes classifier (R e1071). In TCRdb, the public reads were trimmed at Q25 with fastp and aligned with MiXCR, with productive beta chains retained. Each record represents a unique CDR3 protein, reported with the most common genes and DNA among its rows. What appears here as the V and J calls and clone size reflects TCRdb's work, not the paper's. The sample contains more than 500,000 distinct CDR3 sequences, less than 15% of them found a single time. Of the sample, approximately 13% is held by the ten largest clones.

A patient counted as having stable Graves' hyperthyroidism if no progression to ophthalmopathy occurred over 18 months of follow-up. Hyperthyroidism patients were newly diagnosed, had a disease duration of under 2 months, and were aged 18 to 65 years. Patients with uncontrolled infections, other autoimmune diseases, pregnancy or lactation were excluded. Diagnoses were established on the basis of clinical symptoms, serum thyroxine and TRAb, thyroid ultrasound, and orbital computed tomography. PBMCs were isolated from around 10 ml of fresh peripheral blood by Ficoll-Paque density gradient centrifugation. Trizol reagent was used to extract total RNA, and RNA quality was then checked on an Agilent 2100 Bioanalyzer. The CDR3 holds 15 amino acids from the cysteine to the phenylalanine. Of all the DNA, just the CDR3 is kept, 45 bases in frame from base 1. According to the germline V gene (reference sequence), CDR1 reads DFQATT and CDR2 reads SNEGSKA. V and J are trimmed by 6 bases and 2 bases, and the gene matches miss 11 bases of the junction.

The chain is made from TRBV20-1 and TRBJ2-3; TRBD2 matches 7 bases in the middle. Sequencing input: blood. The clonotype was recovered from a woman aged 40 to 50 with Graves' hyperthyroidism. For the CDR3, the sequence is CSASGGGTTTDTQYF. The DNA sequence is TGCAGTGCCTCTGGAGGAGGGACTACCACAGATACGCAGTATTTT.